This T cell receptor (beta chain) was captured in a study of cytomegalovirus exposure and HLA in healthy donors. The study, taken as a whole, reports: The study labeled 150 or so TCR beta chains cytomegalovirus-associated. Accounts indicate the classifier identified cytomegalovirus status with strong specificity and sensitivity. The finding came from a later analysis; first-cohort TCR clusters tended to co-occur in the 90 to 150 validation repertoires. In vitro assays verified that three CMV-associated chains recognized CMV antigens specifically.

The repertoire was sequenced with immunoSEQ multiplex PCR; TCRdb's copy has only in-frame clones and lacks some. The sample has about 360,000 clones, about nine tenths seen once; the top ten hold roughly 0.8%. About this clone itself: What it recognizes is unknown.

The length of the CDR3 is 16 residues. Germline assignment: CDR1 MGHRA and CDR2 YSYEKL. V was pared by 4 bases and J by 5 bases, with 20 bases between. V usage is TRBV4-1 and J usage is TRBJ2-5; D is perhaps TRBD2 (5 bases). Sample: PBMCs. The sequence came from a woman aged 18-29 years in good health and CMV-seronegative. The CDR3: CASSPRSSGIGETQYF. CDR3 nucleotide sequence: TGCGCCAGCAGCCCAAGATCTTCGGGGATCGGTGAGACCCAGTACTTC.